This TCR beta chain comes out of a study of CD8 T cells in Susac syndrome. V lost 0 bases, J lost 8 bases, and 14 bases stayed unmatched. Germline V gene data show CDR1 as MGHRA and CDR2 as YSYEKL. The CDR3 loop spans 18 amino acids. Random hexamers were used to reverse transcribe an amount of about 0.45 to 1 ug RNA. One entry per CDR3 protein, called by TCRdb with MiXCR from the immunoSEQ multiplex PCR reads. The table has hundreds of thousands of distinct CDR3 sequences, roughly 93% seen once. Material: CD4+ T cells from PBMCs. The receptor's source is a human donor with multiple sclerosis. The chain carries TRBV4-1 and TRBJ1-2; 11 bases are shared with TRBD1. The CDR3 bases are TGCGCCAGCAGCCAAGAGGAGTTAGGACAGGGGGCCTTGAGAGGCTACACCTTC. Its translation is CASSQEELGQGALRGYTF.